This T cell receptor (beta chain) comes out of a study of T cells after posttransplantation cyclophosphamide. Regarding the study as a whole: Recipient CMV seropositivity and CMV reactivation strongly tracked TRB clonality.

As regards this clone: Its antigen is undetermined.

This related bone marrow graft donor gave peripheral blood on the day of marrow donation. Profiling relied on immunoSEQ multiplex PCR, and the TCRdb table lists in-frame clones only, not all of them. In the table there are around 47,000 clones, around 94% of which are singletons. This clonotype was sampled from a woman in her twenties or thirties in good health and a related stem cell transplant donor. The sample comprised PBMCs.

The CDR3 loop reads CASSQGENTEAFF. CDR3 DNA sequence: TGTGCCAGCAGCCAGGGGGAGAACACTGAAGCTTTCTTT. The rearrangement links TRBV11-3 to TRBJ1-1; 7 nucleotides align to TRBD1. Germline V lookup: CDR1 SGHNT, CDR2 YENEEA. There are 13 residues in the CDR3. The junction had 1 base not matched to a gene; V was cut back by 5 bases and J by 1 base.